The rows below give T cell receptor beta chains drawn from one sample of a study of blood T cell repertoires in COVID-19. TCRdb keeps only in-frame clones here, not all; method: immunoSEQ multiplex PCR. The repertoire has 250,000 or so clones, roughly 87% of them found once; the top ten carry about a tenth. Input material: PBMCs or T cells enriched from blood (not recorded which). Receptors were obtained from a man aged 25 to 40 who had recovered from COVID-19. CDR3s include the opening cysteine and the closing phenylalanine or tryptophan.

v_gene	j_gene	CDR3aa
TRBV7-9	TRBJ1-4	CASSPNLSGTDEKLFF
TRBV7-2	TRBJ1-2	CASSLSPSGYTF
TRBV19	TRBJ1-5	CASRDRKGQPQHF
TRBV19	TRBJ2-7	CASSSGTSGSYEQYF
TRBV2	TRBJ2-2	CASMFAGNTGELFF
TRBV3-1/TRBV3-2	TRBJ2-1	CASSQDGKLAGYDEQFF
TRBV6-4	TRBJ2-3	CASSDSSGPTDTQYF
TRBV28	TRBJ2-7	CASSILAGEYEQYF
TRBV28	TRBJ2-7	CASRRGTADSYEQYF
TRBV25-1	TRBJ2-5	CASTSGQLQETQYF
TRBV5-5	TRBJ2-7	CASSPIVAGEQYF
TRBV7-3	TRBJ2-3	CASSFRGADTQYF
TRBV12-5	TRBJ2-1	CASGAESYNEQFF
TRBV2	TRBJ1-1	CASSDLMGPNTEAFF
TRBV9	TRBJ2-1	CASSVPGLAGGPVEQFF
TRBV30	TRBJ1-6	CAWMQGSYNSPLHF
TRBV9	TRBJ2-7	CASSPGGAAVYEQYF
TRBV4-3	TRBJ2-4	CASSQSGGGGAKNIQYF
TRBV19	TRBJ1-4	CASSIAGIYEKLFF
TRBV4-1	TRBJ2-2	CASSKGSANTGELFF
TRBV7-9	TRBJ2-1	CASSFLPVDEQFF
TRBV15	TRBJ1-1	CATSRAVGGEAFF
TRBV11-2	TRBJ2-7	CASSLIGEPSVGQYF
TRBV30	TRBJ1-2	CAWSVFTPDRPTYGYTF
TRBV19	TRBJ2-7	CASSLDPDRPEVEQYF
TRBV28	TRBJ1-2	CASTTGTSYGYTF
TRBV9	TRBJ2-1	CASSKPGQGGNEQFF
TRBV7-2	TRBJ2-7	CASSLGQPAYEQYF
TRBV18	TRBJ1-1	CASSPRGGTEAFF
TRBV5-1	TRBJ2-7	CASNYPAYRGLYEQYF
TRBV9	TRBJ2-1	CASSVGDLPDNEQFF
TRBV2	TRBJ1-1	CASRALGGTEAFF
TRBV7-8	TRBJ1-1	CASSPRPRQGVFEAFF
TRBV2	TRBJ1-4	CASRPPGSTVGKLFF
TRBV25-1	TRBJ2-3	CASSVGLAGLTDTQYF
TRBV19	TRBJ1-2	CASRDRGKSNYGYTF
TRBV18	TRBJ1-5	CASSQIDRDQPQHF
TRBV6-5	TRBJ1-1	CASSYSKGGQAFF
TRBV24-1	TRBJ1-6	CATKDRGSYNSPLHF
TRBV6-5	TRBJ1-2	CASSYEATPRDGYTF
TRBV30	TRBJ1-6	CAWKVGSSYNSPLHF
TRBV28	TRBJ1-5	CASSFSIRGANQPQHF
TRBV11-2	TRBJ2-7	CASMTELYEQYF
TRBV9	TRBJ2-6	CASSVGGISGANVLTF
TRBV6-1	TRBJ2-3	CASSEWTGATDTQYF
TRBV10-3	TRBJ1-2	CAISESSRGGGYTF
TRBV20-1	TRBJ1-1	CSARNGPEAFF
TRBV4-3	TRBJ2-7	CASSQDLGTATYEQYF
TRBV6-2/TRBV6-3	TRBJ1-5	CASSWARQVNQPQHF
TRBV6-5	TRBJ1-2	CASIGLTNYGYTF
TRBV25-1	TRBJ1-2	CASKGQGGYTF
TRBV4-2	TRBJ2-7	CASSQDGMGQYF
TRBV27	TRBJ1-5	CASSLGAGIGSNQPQHF
TRBV9	TRBJ2-2	CASSASDRGTGELFF
TRBV2	TRBJ2-7	CASRTDSHYEQYF